The present TCR beta chain was sequenced within a study of T cell repertoires in cytomegalovirus infection. Study at large: The study used recently identified HLA-C-restricted and well-studied HLA-B-restricted CMV epitopes. Public TCR beta signatures provided an indication of both CMV infection and a matching HLA type. Overall study findings and caveats: In two of eight donors, the top clonotype was HLA-C-restricted CMV-specific.

TCRdb reprocessed the reads via MiXCR and lists one record per CDR3 protein. The sample has around 300,000 distinct CDR3 sequences, around a quarter seen once. Per the germline V gene, CDR1 is SEHNR and CDR2 is FQNEAQ (reference sequence). V was clipped by 0 bases and J by 10 bases; unmatched bases: 4. The CDR3 is 13 amino acids. A word on this clonotype: Its antigen remains unidentified.

The sample consisted of cultured PBMCs, taken from culture after CMV antigen stimulation. The chain links TRBV7-9 to TRBJ2-3, with TRBD1 matching 7 bases. This receptor was taken from a human donor in good health (CMV status not recorded). Some clones in this sample may be carry-over from other donors' samples. CDR3 nucleotide sequence: TGTGCCAGCAGCTTAGCCGGGACAGAGGCGCAGTATTTT. This codes for CASSLAGTEAQYF.